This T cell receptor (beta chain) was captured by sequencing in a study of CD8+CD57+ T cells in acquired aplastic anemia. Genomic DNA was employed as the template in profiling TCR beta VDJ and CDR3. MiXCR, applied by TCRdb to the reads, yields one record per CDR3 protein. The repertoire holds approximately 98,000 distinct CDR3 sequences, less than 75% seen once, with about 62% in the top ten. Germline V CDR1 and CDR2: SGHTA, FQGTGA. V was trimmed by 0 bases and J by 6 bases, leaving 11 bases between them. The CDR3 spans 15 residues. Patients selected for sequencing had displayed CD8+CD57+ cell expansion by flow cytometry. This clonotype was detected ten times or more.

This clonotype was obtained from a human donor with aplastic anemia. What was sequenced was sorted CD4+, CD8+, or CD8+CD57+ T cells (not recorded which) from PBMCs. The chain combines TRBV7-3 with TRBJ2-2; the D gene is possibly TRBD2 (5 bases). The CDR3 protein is CASSLTGNKAGELFF. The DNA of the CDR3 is TGTGCCAGCAGCTTAACCGGGAATAAGGCCGGGGAGCTGTTTTTT.